One T cell receptor beta chain is described in this entry. Trimming took 5 bases from V and 2 from J; bases not matched to a gene: 1. The germline CDR1 and CDR2 sequences are SGHTA and FQGNSA. The CDR3 runs to 14 residues. Some clones are missing from TCRdb's copy, which holds only in-frame ones; the method was immunoSEQ multiplex PCR. Here the sample spans roughly 260,000 clones, more than 75% being singletons. The data were taken from a study of blood T cell repertoires in COVID-19. The receptor's source is a man aged 35 to 55 who had recovered from COVID-19. The sample taken for sequencing was peripheral blood. The J gene is TRBJ2-7, the V gene TRBV7-2; 12 bases line up with TRBD1. The CDR3 nucleotides read TGTGCCAGCAGCGGGACAGGGGGCCCCTACGAGCAGTACTTC. Protein: CASSGTGGPYEQYF.